Listed here are 4 T cell receptor beta chains from one sample, sequenced in a study of OX40 agonist ivuxolimab in advanced cancers. Using immunoSEQ multiplex PCR, the repertoire was profiled, and TCRdb retains in-frame clones only, with some absent. The sample lists 100,000 or so clones, 94% occurring once. The sample in question was CD4+ or CD8+ T cells sorted from blood, obtained in a trial of the OX40 agonist ivuxolimab. These receptors all come from an adult with an advanced solid tumor such as melanoma, head and neck, liver or kidney cancer.

This clone was recorded once. V usage is TRBV5-5 and J usage is TRBJ1-1; D may be TRBD1 (5 bases). V was pared by 4 bases and J by 1 base, with 20 bases between. CDR1 SGHKS and CDR2 YYEKEE come from the germline V gene (reference sequence). This CDR3 has 17 residues. The CDR3 sequence: CASSPHPGWGPNTEAFF. DNA for the CDR3: TGTGCCAGCAGCCCCCACCCCGGATGGGGCCCGAACACTGAAGCTTTCTTT.

V is TRBV4-3 and J is TRBJ2-2; D uncertain. Trimming cost V 0 bases and J 6 bases, with 8 bases left between them. The CDR3 loop spans 14 amino acids. CDR1 and CDR2 (germline): LGHNA, YSLEER. The CDR3 DNA follows: TGCGCCAGCAGCCAAGAAGACCGGTCCGGGGAGCTGTTTTTT. Residues: CASSQEDRSGELFF.

This chain joins TRBV19 and TRBJ2-2; D unresolved. Trimming shortened V by 9 bases and J by 5 bases, and 13 bases separated the two germline ends. This CDR3 has 13 amino acids. Per the germline V gene, CDR1 is LNHDA and CDR2 is SQIVND (reference sequence). The CDR3: CASRRHVTGELFF. CDR3 DNA sequence: TGTGCCAGCCGGAGACACGTAACCGGGGAGCTGTTTTTT.

The V call is TRBV7-2, the J call TRBJ2-1; tentatively, D is TRBD1 (6 bases). Trimming cost V 0 bases and J 7 bases, with 19 bases left between them. Per the germline V gene, CDR1 is SGHTA and CDR2 is FQGNSA. CDR3 length: 17 amino acids. Written as DNA, the CDR3 is TGTGCCAGCAGCTTAGCGTGGGGAGTTGGGGGACAAAATGAGCAGTTCTTC. Translation gives CASSLAWGVGGQNEQFF.